This T cell receptor beta chain was captured by sequencing in a study of T cell changes during pregnancy in multiple sclerosis. V lost 4 bases and J 4 bases, leaving 7 bases between the germline ends. CDR3 length: 13 amino acids. Germline V lookup: CDR1 MGHRA, CDR2 YSYEKL. Sequencing used immunoSEQ multiplex PCR; TCRdb keeps in-frame clones, though not all of them. Seen here are fewer than 55,000 clones, 85% to 90% observed once, and the top ten hold about 4.5%. This chain joins TRBV4-1 and TRBJ1-4; TRBD1 is a possible D gene (5 bases). This TCR derives from a female donor in good health, enrolled as a control in a pregnancy study. The sequenced sample was peripheral blood, obtained in the second trimester of pregnancy. The CDR3 reads CASSRQLNEKLFF. The CDR3 DNA is TGCGCCAGCAGCCGACAGCTTAATGAAAAACTGTTTTTT.